Each of the 23 T cell receptor beta chains below was sequenced from the same sample in a study of naive CD8 T cells in extremely preterm neonates. Deliveries were elective term cesareans at about 35-42 weeks, with no labor or membrane rupture. TCRdb's copy holds only in-frame clones and misses some; the assay was immunoSEQ multiplex PCR. The sample records 7,500 to 9,500 clones, 98% being singletons. Sequencing was done on a sample of naive CD8+ T cells from cord blood. The receptors come from a newborn in good health.

This clone was counted only a few times. The chain is built from TRBV6-6 and TRBJ2-1, with 10 positions matching TRBD2. Germline V gene sequence: CDR1 MNHNY, CDR2 SVGAGI (reference sequence). The CDR3 totals 15 residues. With 2 bases clipped from V and 8 bases from J, the junction kept 6 bases outside the gene matches. The CDR3 sequence: CASSYSPSGGHEQFF. The DNA for the CDR3 is TGTGCCAGCAGTTACAGTCCTAGCGGGGGCCATGAGCAGTTCTTC.

J is TRBJ2-7 and V is TRBV19; TRBD2 agrees at 14 bases. Germline-derived CDR1 and CDR2 are LNHDA and SQIVND (reference sequence). This CDR3 is built from 16 residues. V shed 6 bases, J shed 6 bases, and the junction held 10 bases outside the gene matches. This chain's CDR3 is CASSPRTSGGRLEQYF. The CDR3 DNA follows: TGTGCCAGTAGCCCCCGGACTAGCGGGGGGCGTCTCGAGCAGTACTTC.

This sequence joins TRBV13 and TRBJ2-1; 10 bases agree with TRBD2. The germline CDR1 and CDR2 sequences are PRHDT and FYEKMQ (reference sequence). There are 15 residues in the CDR3. V was pared by 1 base and J by 8 bases, with 5 bases of the junction left unmatched. DNA of the CDR3: TGTGCCAGCAGCTTAGCCAGCGGGGGGGCGGATGAGCAGTTCTTC. Translating gives CASSLASGGADEQFF.

The chain combines TRBV4-1 with TRBJ1-1; 8 bases agree with TRBD1. The CDR3 loop spans 16 amino acids. Germline CDR1 is MGHRA and CDR2 is YSYEKL. Trimming cost V 0 bases and J 2 bases; bases outside gene matches: 5. CDR3: CASSQDPDRANTEAFF. CDR3 sequence (DNA): TGCGCCAGCAGCCAAGACCCGGACAGGGCAAACACTGAAGCTTTCTTT.

This clone was counted once. The rearrangement joins TRBV2 to TRBJ2-7; 9 bases agree with TRBD1. J gave up 5 bases and V 6 bases, and 8 bases lay outside the gene matches. The CDR3 runs to 14 residues. Germline V gene sequence: CDR1 SNHLY, CDR2 FYNNEI. The chain's CDR3 is CASSADRGVHEQYF. The CDR3 region has the DNA TGTGCCAGCAGCGCCGACAGGGGGGTCCACGAGCAGTACTTC.

The chain has TRBV15 and TRBJ1-1, with D uncertain. The V end lost 1 base, the J end lost 3 bases, and 12 bases lay between the germline ends. Germline loops: CDR1 LNHNV, CDR2 YYDKDF (reference sequence). The CDR3 consists of 15 residues. The CDR3 region has the DNA TGTGCCACCAGCAGAGGGACCGGGATGGACACTGAAGCTTTCTTT. This translates into CATSRGTGMDTEAFF.

CDR3 residues: CASSRQGDTQYF. The CDR3, as DNA: TGTGCCAGCAGCCGACAGGGAGATACGCAGTATTTT. The V and J genes are TRBV7-8 and TRBJ2-3; 7 positions match TRBD1. This CDR3 contains 12 residues. Germline V lookup: CDR1 SGHVS, CDR2 FQNEAQ. J lost 5 bases, V lost 5 bases, and 1 base had no gene match. Complete variable domain (other parts from reference TRBV7-8 and TRBJ2-3): GAGVSQSPRYKVAKRGQDVALRCDPISGHVSLFWYQQALGQGPEFLTYFQNEAQLDKSGLPSDRFFAERPEGSVSTLKIQRTQQEDSAVYLCASSRQGDTQYFGPGTRLTVL.

The chain uses TRBV27 and TRBJ1-5; 9 nucleotides line up with TRBD1. Germline loops: CDR1 MNHEY, CDR2 SMNVEV (reference sequence). CDR3 size: 15 residues. V dropped 1 base and J dropped 7; count of bases not matched to a gene: 5. CDR3 sequence (DNA): TGTGCCAGCAGTTTATTGGCCGGGACAGGGCAGCCCCAGCATTTT. The encoded protein is CASSLLAGTGQPQHF.

J is TRBJ2-1 and V is TRBV7-9, with 9 nucleotides matching TRBD1. This CDR3 contains 17 residues. Germline assignment: CDR1 SEHNR and CDR2 FQNEAQ (reference sequence). V shed 5 bases and J 8 bases; nucleotides not matched to a gene: 16. Written as DNA, the CDR3 is TGTGCCAGCAGCCACGTCGCGGGACAGGGTCTTCCCTATGAGCAGTTCTTC. This gives the protein CASSHVAGQGLPYEQFF.

V usage is TRBV15 and J usage is TRBJ2-1; D is possibly TRBD1 (5 bases). V was shortened by 0 bases and J by 6 bases, with 12 bases between the two germline ends. This CDR3 has 15 amino acids. Germline values: CDR1 LNHNV, CDR2 YYDKDF (reference sequence). This CDR3 reads CATSRDMGQFNEQFF. CDR3 coding DNA: TGTGCCACCAGCAGAGATATGGGGCAGTTCAATGAGCAGTTCTTC.

This chain connects TRBV11-2 to TRBJ2-6; D gene uncertain. This CDR3 is built from 17 residues. Between the trimmed V and J ends, which lost 1 base and 2 bases, there was a span of 12 bases. Germline CDR1 reads SGHAT; CDR2 reads FQNNGV. The CDR3 coding sequence is TGTGCCAGCAGCTTAGGCCCCTCGGGTACTGGGGCCAACGTCCTGACTTTC. It yields the protein CASSLGPSGTGANVLTF.

The rearrangement joins TRBV4-2 to TRBJ2-7, with no clear D. This CDR3 has 12 residues. Germline lookup yields CDR1 LGHNA and CDR2 YNFKEQ. The V gene lost 0 bases and the J gene lost 7 bases, with 7 bases spanning the gap. CDR3: CASSQEGREQYF. The CDR3 bases are TGTGCCAGCAGCCAAGAGGGCCGAGAGCAGTACTTC.

This clone was seen more than once but under ten times. The rearrangement links TRBV4-2 to TRBJ1-6; TRBD1 matches at 8 bases. The V and J ends lost 4 bases and 10 bases, in that order; junction bases with no gene match: 3. Germline loops: CDR1 LGHNA, CDR2 YNFKEQ. This CDR3 has 13 residues. CDR3 protein: CASSPDRGSPLHF. The CDR3 DNA reads TGTGCCAGCAGCCCTGACAGGGGCTCACCCCTCCACTTT.

This sequence joins TRBV5-6 and TRBJ1-1, with unresolved D. The V gene's germline CDR1 is SGHDT and CDR2 YYEEEE. V gave up 4 bases and J gave up 5 bases, with 15 bases separating them. The length of the CDR3 is 14 residues. CDR3 loop: CASSPGSGRTEAFF. The CDR3 nucleotides are TGTGCCAGCAGCCCTGGGTCCGGGAGGACTGAAGCTTTCTTT.

This chain joins TRBV5-6 and TRBJ2-7; TRBD1 aligns across 9 bases. This CDR3 has 13 residues. The germline V gene has CDR1 SGHDT and CDR2 YYEEEE. V lost 3 bases and J lost 6; bases outside the gene matches: 4. CDR3 coding DNA: TGTGCCAGCAGCTCGGACAGGGGAGGCGAGCAGTACTTC. It translates to CASSSDRGGEQYF.

The rearrangement uses TRBV15 and TRBJ1-5, with D tentatively TRBD1 (6 bases). V lost 5 bases and J 6 bases, leaving 14 bases between the germline ends. This CDR3 region has 14 residues. Germline loops: CDR1 LNHNV, CDR2 YYDKDF (reference sequence). In nucleotides, the CDR3 is TGTGCCACCAGCGGCCCAACAGGGATTCAGCCCCAGCATTTT. Its protein is CATSGPTGIQPQHF.

The chain recombines TRBV5-4 with TRBJ2-7; 7 nucleotides align to TRBD1. V dropped 4 bases and J dropped 3; count of bases not matched to a gene: 1. The CDR3 is 12 amino acids. Looked up from germline, CDR1 is SGHNT and CDR2 is YYREEE (reference sequence). The CDR3 DNA reads as TGTGCCAGCAGCGGGGACAGCTACGAGCAGTACTTC. Residues: CASSGDSYEQYF.

The chain employs TRBV19 and TRBJ2-2; D is perhaps TRBD2 (5 bases). The CDR3 is 11 amino acids. CDR1 and CDR2 from the germline V gene are LNHDA and SQIVND (reference sequence). V was cut by 8 bases and J by 7 bases, with 8 bases left in between. The CDR3 spells CASSGIGELFF. The CDR3 DNA is TGTGCCAGTTCCGGGATCGGGGAGCTGTTTTTT.

CDR3 protein: CASSAGGYGYTF. DNA of the CDR3: TGTGCCAGCAGTGCAGGGGGCTATGGCTACACCTTC. This sequence joins TRBV6-1 and TRBJ1-2; 7 bases match TRBD1. The CDR3 sequence is 12 residues long. Germline assignment: CDR1 MNHNS and CDR2 SASEGT. V lost 4 bases to trimming and J lost 4 bases; unmatched junction nucleotides: 0.

The gene calls are TRBV11-3 and TRBJ2-1; D uncertain. The CDR3 extends over 12 amino acids. Germline V lookup: CDR1 SGHNT, CDR2 YENEEA. The V gene lost 1 base and the J gene lost 10 bases, with 8 bases spanning the gap. The CDR3 nucleotides read TGTGCCAGCAGCTTAGGGCACACAGAGCAGTTCTTC. This gives the protein CASSLGHTEQFF. Variable domain in full (rest from reference TRBV11-3 and TRBJ2-1): EAGVVQSPRYKIIEKKQPVAFWCNPISGHNTLYWYLQNLGQGPELLIRYENEEAVDDSQLPKDRFSAERLKGVDSTLKIQPAELGDSAVYLCASSLGHTEQFFGPGTRLTVL.

The chain has TRBV11-2 and TRBJ2-5; 9 nucleotides match TRBD1. Per the germline V gene, CDR1 is SGHAT and CDR2 is FQNNGV. This CDR3 spans 13 amino acids. The V and J ends lost 3 bases and 5 bases, in that order; junction bases with no gene match: 1. In nucleotides, the CDR3 is TGTGCCAGCAGCTTCGGGACAGGGGAGACCCAGTACTTC. Protein product: CASSFGTGETQYF.

The chain joins TRBV19 to TRBJ2-2; no definite D call. The germline V gene encodes CDR1 LNHDA and CDR2 SQIVND (reference sequence). This CDR3 region has 15 residues. V was trimmed by 0 bases and J by 1 base, leaving 6 bases between them. The CDR3 spells CASSIDQLNTGELFF. The CDR3 coding sequence is TGTGCCAGTAGTATAGATCAACTGAACACCGGGGAGCTGTTTTTT.

The chain couples TRBV7-8 to TRBJ1-5; D is perhaps TRBD1 (6 bases). From germline, CDR1 is SGHVS and CDR2 FQNEAQ. Trimming took 4 bases from V and 8 from J, leaving 18 bases between them. This CDR3 has 15 amino acids. The chain's CDR3 is CASSYTGTPGEPQHF. The CDR3, as DNA: TGTGCCAGCAGCTATACCGGGACACCAGGAGAGCCCCAGCATTTT.